These 22 T cell receptor beta chains were sequenced from one sample in a study of T cell changes during pregnancy in multiple sclerosis. Sequenced by immunoSEQ multiplex PCR; TCRdb stores in-frame clones only, minus some. Of tens of thousands of clones in the sample, about nine tenths are singletons; the top ten hold approximately 0.43%. Sample: CD4+ T cells from peripheral blood mononuclear cells, taken in the second trimester of pregnancy. The source of these receptors is a female donor with multiple sclerosis, enrolled in a pregnancy study.

The chain carries TRBV7-9 and TRBJ2-7; D remains unclear. Per the germline V gene, CDR1 is SEHNR and CDR2 is FQNEAQ (reference sequence). Trimming removed 2 bases at V and 3 bases at J, with 14 bases between. This CDR3 has 15 residues. CDR3 sequence reads: CASSLSSPRFYEQYF. The CDR3 DNA reads TGTGCCAGCAGCTTATCGTCCCCCAGATTCTACGAGCAGTACTTC.

The rearrangement joins TRBV7-2 to TRBJ2-5; 11 nucleotides align to TRBD2. V shed 5 bases and J 5 bases; nucleotides not matched to a gene: 13. The germline CDR1 and CDR2 sequences are SGHTA and FQGNSA. This CDR3 is built from 17 residues. DNA for the CDR3: TGTGCCAGCAGCCGCCCGATTTTAGCGGGGGGGATGGAGACCCAGTACTTC. This sequence encodes CASSRPILAGGMETQYF.

This sequence joins TRBV5-5 and TRBJ2-3; 12 bases line up with TRBD1. Germline-derived CDR1 and CDR2 are SGHKS and YYEKEE (reference sequence). The CDR3 covers 16 residues. Trimming took 0 bases from V and 6 from J; bases not matched to a gene: 5. The CDR3 DNA follows: TGTGCCAGCAGCTTGGCCCCGGGACAGGGGGCTGATACGCAGTATTTT. It translates to CASSLAPGQGADTQYF.

The rearrangement uses TRBV6-5 and TRBJ1-1; weak D call: TRBD1 (6 bases). Germline V gives CDR1 MNHEY, CDR2 SVGAGI. The CDR3 is made up of 10 amino acids. Between the trimmed V and J ends, which lost 11 bases and 11 bases, there was a span of 15 bases. The CDR3 protein is CAAISGVAFF. In nucleotides, the CDR3 is TGTGCCGCCATTTCAGGGGTTGCTTTCTTT.

The rearrangement joins TRBV2 to TRBJ2-3; TRBD2 matches at 7 bases. Germline V gene data show CDR1 as SNHLY and CDR2 as FYNNEI. Unmatched junction bases numbered 6, after V lost 6 bases and J lost 6 bases. This CDR3 comprises 13 residues. CDR3 sequence (DNA): TGTGCCAGCAGCGGGGGGACTGGGGATACGCAGTATTTT. This gives the protein CASSGGTGDTQYF. Complete variable domain (other parts from reference TRBV2 and TRBJ2-3): EPEVTQTPSHQVTQMGQEVILRCVPISNHLYFYWYRQILGQKVEFLVSFYNNEISEKSEIFDDQFSVERPDGSNFTLKIRSTKLEDSAMYFCASSGGTGDTQYFGPGTRLTVL.

J is TRBJ1-1 and V is TRBV6-4; D is possibly TRBD1 (6 bases). Germline V gene lookup returns CDR1 MRHNA and CDR2 SNTAGT. There are 15 residues in the CDR3. V shed 6 bases and J shed 5 bases, with 19 bases lying between them. The CDR3 DNA is TGTGCCAGCAGGCTTCAGAACCAGGGGATGACTGAAGCTTTCTTT. As protein: CASRLQNQGMTEAFF.

The CDR3 bases are TGTGCCAGCAGCCTAGCAGGGGGCTATGGCTACACCTTC. Protein product: CASSLAGGYGYTF. The J gene is TRBJ1-2, the V gene TRBV5-5; TRBD1 agrees at 7 bases. The CDR3 has 13 amino acids. CDR1 and CDR2 (germline): SGHKS, YYEKEE (reference sequence). The J segment lost 4 bases and the V segment lost 4 bases, leaving 4 bases of the junction unmatched.

With respect to this clone: At one boundary the junction diverges from the germline segment, which might be a read error. The chain has TRBV7-7 and TRBJ2-2, with D unresolved. Looked up from germline, CDR1 is SSHAT and CDR2 is FNYEAQ (reference sequence). The CDR3 is 15 amino acids. The CDR3 coding sequence is TGTGCTAGCAGCTCGCTTGGAGCTGGCACCGGGGAGCTGTTTTTT. It yields the protein CASSSLGAGTGELFF.

This chain links TRBV5-1 with TRBJ2-5; 11 bases match TRBD2. Per the germline V gene, CDR1 is SGHRS and CDR2 is YFSETQ. The CDR3 consists of 16 residues. J was trimmed by 5 bases and V by 2 bases; bases with no gene match: 8. The CDR3 DNA follows: TGCGCCAGCAGCTTAACTAGCGGGAGACGGGAGGAGACCCAGTACTTC. Protein product: CASSLTSGRREETQYF.

The genes are TRBV18 and TRBJ2-1, with a possible D match to TRBD1 (6 bases). V lost 2 bases, J lost 10 bases, and 15 bases lay in between. The germline CDR1 and CDR2 sequences are KGHSH and LQKENI. The CDR3 spans 14 residues. CDR3 amino acids: CASSPANRVGEQFF. In nucleotides, the CDR3 is TGTGCCAGCTCACCAGCGAACAGGGTCGGGGAGCAGTTCTTC.

This chain links TRBV10-2 with TRBJ2-1; TRBD2 agrees at 8 bases. CDR3 length: 14 amino acids. Trimming cost V 3 bases and J 4 bases; bases outside gene matches: 2. CDR1 and CDR2 (germline): WSHSY, SAAADI. CDR3 loop: CASSELADYNEQFF. The CDR3 DNA reads as TGCGCCAGCAGTGAACTAGCGGATTACAATGAGCAGTTCTTC.

The V call is TRBV9, the J call TRBJ2-7, with D perhaps TRBD1 (6 bases). The CDR3 is 14 amino acids. Germline CDR1 and CDR2: SGDLS and YYNGEE. The V end lost 4 bases, the J end lost 2 bases, and 13 bases lay between the germline ends. CDR3 sequence (DNA): TGTGCCAGCAGCCCCCGGGACACAACCTACGAGCAGTACTTC. Protein product: CASSPRDTTYEQYF.

The chain has TRBV19 and TRBJ2-1; 11 positions agree with TRBD2. The V segment lost 4 bases and the J segment 3 bases; nucleotides outside the gene matches: 5. The CDR3 has 16 amino acids. CDR1 is LNHDA, CDR2 SQIVND, per germline (reference sequence). CDR3 coding DNA: TGTGCCAGTAGTACCCCTAGCGGGAGGTTCTACAATGAGCAGTTCTTC. It codes for CASSTPSGRFYNEQFF. Full variable domain (rest looked up from reference TRBV19 and TRBJ2-1): DGGITQSPKYLFRKEGQNVTLSCEQNLNHDAMYWYRQDPGQGLRLIYYSQIVNDFQKGDIAEGYSVSREKKESFPLTVTSAQKNPTAFYLCASSTPSGRFYNEQFFGPGTRLTVL.

The gene calls are TRBV4-1 and TRBJ1-3, with 7 bases that match TRBD1. V shed 6 bases and J 3 bases; nucleotides not matched to a gene: 11. The germline CDR1 and CDR2 sequences are MGHRA and YSYEKL. This CDR3 region has 16 residues. CDR3 loop: CASSRPIGGSGNTIYF. The CDR3, as DNA: TGCGCCAGCAGTCGCCCCATAGGGGGCAGTGGAAACACCATATATTTT.

The V gene is TRBV7-4, the J gene TRBJ2-7; weak D call: TRBD2 (8 bases). The CDR3 covers 17 residues. Trimming cost V 3 bases and J 5 bases, with 23 bases left between them. CDR1 is SGHVT and CDR2 is SQSDAQ in the germline V gene. The CDR3 DNA is TGTGCCAGCAGCTTCCGGAAACAGGGGACTAGAGGGGACGAGCAGTACTTC. The encoded protein is CASSFRKQGTRGDEQYF.

The chain is built from TRBV6-5 and TRBJ2-1, with 8 bases identical to TRBD1. This CDR3 has 16 amino acids. Per the germline V gene, CDR1 is MNHEY and CDR2 is SVGAGI. The J segment lost 2 bases and the V segment lost 0 bases, leaving 3 bases of the junction unmatched. The CDR3 nucleotides are TGTGCCAGCAGTTACTCCGAGACAGGGGCCTACAATGAGCAGTTCTTC. Protein: CASSYSETGAYNEQFF.

The chain uses TRBV6-1 and TRBJ1-2, with D perhaps TRBD1 (5 bases). This CDR3 spans 13 amino acids. Looked up from germline, CDR1 is MNHNS and CDR2 is SASEGT. Deletions cut 6 bases from V and 13 bases from J, with 21 bases between. CDR3 loop: CASSVLNSGLLTF. The CDR3 DNA reads as TGTGCCAGCAGCGTCTTAAATTCAGGGCTCCTCACCTTC.

V is TRBV12-5 and J is TRBJ1-5; 9 bases align to TRBD1. V dropped 5 bases and J dropped 1; count of bases not matched to a gene: 9. CDR3 length: 17 amino acids. Germline-derived CDR1 and CDR2 are LGHNT and FRNRAP. In DNA form, the CDR3 reads TGTGCTAGTGGTCCGGGACAGGGTCTTCGGAGCAATCAGCCCCAGCATTTT. This codes for CASGPGQGLRSNQPQHF.

The CDR3 reads CASSRLAGGGYNEQFF. CDR3 coding DNA: TGTGCCAGCAGCCGACTAGCGGGGGGGGGTTACAATGAGCAGTTCTTC. The V and J genes are TRBV7-9 and TRBJ2-1; 14 bases are shared with TRBD2. The CDR3 has 16 amino acids. V lost 5 bases and J lost 4; bases outside the gene matches: 4. CDR1 and CDR2 (germline): SEHNR, FQNEAQ (reference sequence).

The V and J genes are TRBV28 and TRBJ1-2; D possibly corresponds to TRBD1 (6 bases). This CDR3 region has 13 residues. The V gene's germline CDR1 is MDHEN and CDR2 SYDVKM. Trimming took off 8 bases at V and 6 bases at J, with 16 bases between the two ends. The CDR3 DNA reads TGTGCCAGCTCGAAGTGGGGGCTTGATGGCTACACCTTC. Protein sequence: CASSKWGLDGYTF.

This clone was recorded only once. The chain carries TRBV5-4 and TRBJ2-1, with 8 bases matching TRBD1. This CDR3 is built from 17 residues. Trimming cost V 4 bases and J 0 bases; bases outside gene matches: 9. Germline-derived CDR1 and CDR2 are SGHNT and YYREEE (reference sequence). The CDR3 DNA sequence: TGTGCCAGCAGCCTGGACAGGGTAATTAGCTCCTACAATGAGCAGTTCTTC. It codes for CASSLDRVISSYNEQFF. The complete variable domain, with remaining parts taken from reference TRBV5-4 and TRBJ2-1, reads ETGVTQSPTHLIKTRGQQVTLRCSSQSGHNTVSWYQQALGQGPQFIFQYYREEENGRGNFPPRFSGLQFPNYSSELNVNALELDDSALYLCASSLDRVISSYNEQFFGPGTRLTVL.

The rearrangement links TRBV5-4 to TRBJ2-1; 8 positions match TRBD1. J was trimmed by 7 bases and V by 4 bases; bases with no gene match: 13. From germline, CDR1 is SGHNT and CDR2 YYREEE (reference sequence). The CDR3 consists of 16 residues. CDR3: CASSPIARQGINEQFF. The CDR3 nucleotides are TGTGCCAGCAGCCCTATAGCGAGACAGGGGATTAATGAGCAGTTCTTC.